This paragraph reports one T cell receptor beta chain. Trimming pared 6 bases from V and 0 bases from J, leaving 14 bases between. The germline V gene has CDR1 MDHEN and CDR2 SYDVKM. This CDR3 has 15 residues. This sample is part of a study of cytomegalovirus exposure and HLA in healthy donors. The PCR employed 60 Vbeta primers together with 13 Jbeta primers. Profiling relied on immunoSEQ multiplex PCR, and the TCRdb table lists in-frame clones only, not all of them. The table has about 150,000 clones, roughly 73% seen once. The sequence was collected from a man aged 18 to 35 in good health and CMV-seropositive. Input material: PBMCs. The chain is built from TRBV28 and TRBJ1-1; possible D gene TRBD1, 6 bases. DNA for the CDR3: TGTGCCAGCAGATCGACCAGGGGCTTGAACACTGAAGCTTTCTTT. This gives the protein CASRSTRGLNTEAFF.